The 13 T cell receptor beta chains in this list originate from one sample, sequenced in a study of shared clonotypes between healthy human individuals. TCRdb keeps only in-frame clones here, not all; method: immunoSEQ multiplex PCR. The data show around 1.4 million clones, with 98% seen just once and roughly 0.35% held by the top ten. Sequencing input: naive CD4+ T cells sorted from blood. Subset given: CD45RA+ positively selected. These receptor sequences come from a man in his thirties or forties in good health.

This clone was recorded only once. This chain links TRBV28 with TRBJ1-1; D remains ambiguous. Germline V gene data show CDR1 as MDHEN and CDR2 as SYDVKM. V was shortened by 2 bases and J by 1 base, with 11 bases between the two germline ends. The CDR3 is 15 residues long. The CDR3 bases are TGTGCCAGCAGTTTAGAAGAGAAGAGGAACACTGAAGCTTTCTTT. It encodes CASSLEEKRNTEAFF.

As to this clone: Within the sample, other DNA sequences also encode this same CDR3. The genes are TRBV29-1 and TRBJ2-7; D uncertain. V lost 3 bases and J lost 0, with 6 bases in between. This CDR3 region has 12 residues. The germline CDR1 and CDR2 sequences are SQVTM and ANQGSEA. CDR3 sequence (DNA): TGCAGCGTTGATGGCGACTCCTACGAGCAGTACTTC. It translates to CSVDGDSYEQYF.

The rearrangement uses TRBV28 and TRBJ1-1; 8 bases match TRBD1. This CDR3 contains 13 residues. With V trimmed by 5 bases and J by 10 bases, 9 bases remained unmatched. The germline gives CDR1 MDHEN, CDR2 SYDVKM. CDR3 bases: TGTGCCAGCAGTCCTGACAGGGGCAATGGAGCTTTCTTT. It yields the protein CASSPDRGNGAFF.

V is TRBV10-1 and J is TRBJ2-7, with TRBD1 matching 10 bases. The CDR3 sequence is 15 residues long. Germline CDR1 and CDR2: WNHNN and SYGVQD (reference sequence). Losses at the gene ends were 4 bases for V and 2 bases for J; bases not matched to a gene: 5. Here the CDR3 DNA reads TGCGCCAGCAGTGTGGAGGACAGGGGGACCTACGAGCAGTACTTC. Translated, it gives CASSVEDRGTYEQYF.

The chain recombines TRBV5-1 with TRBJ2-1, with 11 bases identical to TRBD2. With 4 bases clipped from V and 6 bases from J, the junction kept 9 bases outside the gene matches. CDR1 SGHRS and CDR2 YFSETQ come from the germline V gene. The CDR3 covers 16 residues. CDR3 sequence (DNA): TGCGCCAGCAGCCCTCTGACTAGCGGGGTCTCCAATGAGCAGTTCTTC. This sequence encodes CASSPLTSGVSNEQFF.

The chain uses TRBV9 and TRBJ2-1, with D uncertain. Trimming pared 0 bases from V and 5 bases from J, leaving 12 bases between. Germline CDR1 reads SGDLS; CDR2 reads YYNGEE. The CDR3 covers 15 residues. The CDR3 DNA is TGTGCCAGCAGCGTAGAAGCGTTTGCGAACAATGAGCAGTTCTTC. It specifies CASSVEAFANNEQFF.

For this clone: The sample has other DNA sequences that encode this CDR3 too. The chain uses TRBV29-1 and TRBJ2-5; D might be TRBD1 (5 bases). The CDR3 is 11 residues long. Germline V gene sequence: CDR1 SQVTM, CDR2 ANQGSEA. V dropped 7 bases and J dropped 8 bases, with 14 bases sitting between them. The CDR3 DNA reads TGCAGCGCCCGACAGTCCGAAACCCAGTACTTC. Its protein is CSARQSETQYF.

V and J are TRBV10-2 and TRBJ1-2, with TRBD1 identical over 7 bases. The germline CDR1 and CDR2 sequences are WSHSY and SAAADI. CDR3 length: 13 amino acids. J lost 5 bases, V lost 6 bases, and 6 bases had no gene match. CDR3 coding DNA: TGCGCCAGCAGCCGGGACAGTACTTATGGCTACACCTTC. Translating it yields CASSRDSTYGYTF.

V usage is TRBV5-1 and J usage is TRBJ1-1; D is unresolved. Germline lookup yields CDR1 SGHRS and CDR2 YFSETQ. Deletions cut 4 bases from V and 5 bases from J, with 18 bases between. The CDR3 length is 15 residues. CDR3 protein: CASSPEPLRKTEAFF. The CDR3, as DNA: TGCGCCAGCAGCCCAGAACCTCTCCGGAAAACTGAAGCTTTCTTT.

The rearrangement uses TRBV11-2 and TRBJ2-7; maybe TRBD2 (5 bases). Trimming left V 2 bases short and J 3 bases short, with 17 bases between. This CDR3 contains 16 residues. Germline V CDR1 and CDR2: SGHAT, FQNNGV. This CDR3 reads CASSLSSGIVGYEQYF. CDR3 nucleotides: TGTGCCAGCAGCTTATCCTCCGGGATCGTTGGCTACGAGCAGTACTTC.

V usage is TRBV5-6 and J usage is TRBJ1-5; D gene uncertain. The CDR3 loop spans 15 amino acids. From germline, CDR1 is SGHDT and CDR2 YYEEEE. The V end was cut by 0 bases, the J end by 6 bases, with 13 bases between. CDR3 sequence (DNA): TGTGCCAGCAGCTTGGGCAATTTCAAGATTCAGCCCCAGCATTTT. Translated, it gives CASSLGNFKIQPQHF.

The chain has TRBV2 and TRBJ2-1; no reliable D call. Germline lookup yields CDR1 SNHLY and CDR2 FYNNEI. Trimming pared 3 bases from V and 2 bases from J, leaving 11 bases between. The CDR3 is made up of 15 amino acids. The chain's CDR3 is CASSDERSTYNEQFF. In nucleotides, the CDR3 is TGTGCCAGCAGTGACGAGAGGTCCACCTACAATGAGCAGTTCTTC.

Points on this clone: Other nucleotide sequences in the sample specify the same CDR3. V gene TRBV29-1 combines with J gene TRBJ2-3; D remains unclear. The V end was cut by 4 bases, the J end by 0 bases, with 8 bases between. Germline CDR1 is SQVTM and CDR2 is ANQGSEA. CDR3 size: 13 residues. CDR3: CSVGGRSTDTQYF. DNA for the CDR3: TGCAGCGTTGGGGGTAGGAGCACAGATACGCAGTATTTT.